These 21 T cell receptor beta chains originate from one sample sequenced in a study of T cell clonotyping in hematopoietic cell transplantation. Only in-frame clones appear in the TCRdb table, and some are missing; sequencing was by immunoSEQ multiplex PCR. The profile covers under 15,000 clones, with more than 90% appearing a single time and approximately 7.8% taken by the ten largest. The sequences come from PBMCs, collected 100 days after allogeneic stem cell transplant. The receptor source for this set is a female patient aged 50-59 years who had an allogeneic stem cell transplant from an unrelated donor, so the T cells may come from the graft donor. Some clones in this sample may be carry-over from other donors' samples.

The chain's CDR3 is CASSSTGRNEQFF. The CDR3 nucleotides read TGTGCCAGCAGTTCCACGGGGAGGAATGAGCAGTTCTTC. The chain employs TRBV27 and TRBJ2-1; perhaps TRBD2 as D (6 bases). Between the trimmed V and J ends, which lost 4 bases and 7 bases, there was a span of 11 bases. Germline V gene data show CDR1 as MNHEY and CDR2 as SMNVEV (reference sequence). This CDR3 spans 13 amino acids.

The J gene is TRBJ1-1, the V gene TRBV6-4, with TRBD1 as a possible D gene (5 bases). The V and J ends lost 1 base and 0 bases respectively, with 21 bases between them. Germline-derived CDR1 and CDR2 are MRHNA and SNTAGT. The CDR3 is made up of 19 amino acids. CDR3 region: CASSDWGRMKVPMNTEAFF. The CDR3 nucleotides are TGTGCCAGCAGTGACTGGGGCCGCATGAAAGTCCCCATGAACACTGAAGCTTTCTTT.

This chain connects TRBV4-1 to TRBJ2-7, with TRBD2 as a possible D gene (5 bases). The V gene lost 0 bases and the J gene lost 7 bases, with 10 bases spanning the gap. Germline V CDR1 and CDR2: MGHRA, YSYEKL. This CDR3 is built from 13 residues. The CDR3 sequence is CASSQDLSGEQYF. The CDR3 bases are TGCGCCAGCAGCCAAGATCTGTCGGGGGAGCAGTACTTC.

The chain is built from TRBV2 and TRBJ2-2, with D unresolved. The CDR3 length is 12 residues. The germline V and J ends were trimmed by 10 bases and 4 bases, with 10 bases remaining between them. Germline-derived CDR1 and CDR2 are SNHLY and FYNNEI. The CDR3 protein is CAIRFSTGELFF. As DNA, the CDR3 is TGTGCCATTCGATTTTCCACCGGGGAGCTGTTTTTT.

The chain is built from TRBV6-6 and TRBJ2-7; 9 bases agree with TRBD1. The CDR3 covers 15 residues. The germline gives CDR1 MNHNY, CDR2 SVGAGI (reference sequence). J lost 0 bases, V lost 5 bases, and 5 bases had no gene match. The CDR3 nucleotides are TGTGCCAGCAGTACCGGACAGGGGAACTCCTACGAGCAGTACTTC. This gives the protein CASSTGQGNSYEQYF.

V is TRBV6-5 and J is TRBJ2-2; D is possibly TRBD1 (5 bases). This CDR3 is built from 14 residues. The germline V gene has CDR1 MNHEY and CDR2 SVGAGI. Trimming stripped 2 bases from V and 4 bases from J, with 8 bases between. The CDR3 region has the DNA TGTGCCAGCAGTTACGACAGTGGCACCGGGGAGCTGTTTTTT. Translating gives CASSYDSGTGELFF.

V usage is TRBV27 and J usage is TRBJ1-6; no clear D gene. The germline gives CDR1 MNHEY, CDR2 SMNVEV (reference sequence). The CDR3 has 16 amino acids. V lost 2 bases and J 0 bases, leaving 8 bases between the germline ends. The CDR3 DNA follows: TGTGCCAGCAGTTTAGGAGGAGTCTCCTATAATTCACCCCTCCACTTT. Encoded protein: CASSLGGVSYNSPLHF.

The chain combines TRBV2 with TRBJ2-7, with 8 bases that match TRBD2. Germline V gene sequence: CDR1 SNHLY, CDR2 FYNNEI. This CDR3 has 15 residues. The V and J ends lost 5 bases and 6 bases, in that order; junction bases with no gene match: 12. The CDR3: CASSLREGVLVEQYF. CDR3 DNA: TGTGCCAGCAGTCTCCGGGAGGGAGTCCTGGTCGAGCAGTACTTC.

The chain joins TRBV7-2 to TRBJ2-5; 9 positions agree with TRBD1. Germline loops: CDR1 SGHTA, CDR2 FQGNSA. There are 14 residues in the CDR3. V lost 5 bases, J lost 2 bases, and 3 bases stayed unmatched. CDR3 protein: CASSLTGGQETQYF. CDR3 DNA: TGTGCCAGCAGCCTGACAGGGGGACAAGAGACCCAGTACTTC.

This rearrangement joins TRBV4-1 to TRBJ2-2; D may be TRBD1 or TRBD2 (5 bases each). The CDR3 extends over 15 amino acids. V was clipped by 3 bases and J by 8 bases, with 16 bases between them. Germline V lookup: CDR1 MGHRA, CDR2 YSYEKL. The CDR3 DNA reads as TGCGCCAGCAGCCACGGTTTCCGGGGCCGAGGGGAGCTGTTTTTT. Translation: CASSHGFRGRGELFF.

V is TRBV5-6 and J is TRBJ2-3; no firm D call. Germline CDR1 SGHDT, CDR2 YYEEEE. V gave up 0 bases and J gave up 1 base, with 12 bases separating them. The CDR3 sequence is 16 residues long. DNA for the CDR3: TGTGCCAGCAGCTTGGAAGGGAATGGGGGCACAGATACGCAGTATTTT. Translation gives CASSLEGNGGTDTQYF.

V is TRBV10-3 and J is TRBJ2-1, with TRBD2 matching over 9 bases. CDR3 length: 14 residues. The germline CDR1 and CDR2 sequences are ENHRY and SYGVKD. After removal of 8 bases from V and 0 bases from J, the junction contained 2 bases not matched to a gene. In nucleotides, the CDR3 is TGTGCCATCCTAGCGGGGAGCTCCTACAATGAGCAGTTCTTC. It yields the protein CAILAGSSYNEQFF.

Remarks on this clone: Other DNA sequences within the sample encode an identical CDR3. This rearrangement joins TRBV7-2 to TRBJ2-3; 7 bases map to TRBD2. This CDR3 has 14 amino acids. After removal of 5 bases from V and 0 bases from J, the junction contained 2 bases not matched to a gene. Germline CDR1 is SGHTA and CDR2 is FQGNSA. The CDR3, as DNA: TGTGCCAGCAGCCCGGGACTAAGCACAGATACGCAGTATTTT. It specifies CASSPGLSTDTQYF. Filled out from reference TRBV7-2 and TRBJ2-3, the complete variable domain reads GAGVSQSPSNKVTEKGKDVELRCDPISGHTALYWYRQSLGQGLEFLIYFQGNSAPDKSGLPSDRFSAERTGGSVSTLTIQRTQQEDSAVYLCASSPGLSTDTQYFGPGTRLTVL.

The V and J genes are TRBV4-1 and TRBJ1-1; possibly TRBD1 for D (5 bases). The germline V and J ends were trimmed by 0 bases and 1 base, with 9 bases remaining between them. CDR1 is MGHRA and CDR2 is YSYEKL in the germline V gene. There are 15 residues in the CDR3. CDR3 loop: CASSQEGRANTEAFF. DNA for the CDR3: TGCGCCAGCAGCCAAGAGGGCAGGGCGAACACTGAAGCTTTCTTT.

This rearrangement joins TRBV4-2 to TRBJ1-1, with unresolved D. The CDR3 is 15 residues long. CDR1 is LGHNA, CDR2 YNFKEQ, per germline. With 4 bases removed from V and 1 base from J, the gap between germline ends came to 13 bases. CDR3 amino acids: CASSPEGSPNTEAFF. The CDR3 bases are TGTGCCAGCAGCCCAGAGGGCAGCCCGAACACTGAAGCTTTCTTT.

The genes are TRBV15 and TRBJ2-7; D is unresolved. The V end lost 0 bases, the J end lost 4 bases, and 10 bases lay between the germline ends. The V gene's germline CDR1 is LNHNV and CDR2 YYDKDF (reference sequence). This CDR3 contains 14 residues. This CDR3 is CATSRESAWYEQYF. CDR3 sequence (DNA): TGTGCCACCAGCAGAGAGTCGGCCTGGTACGAGCAGTACTTC. Complete variable domain (other parts from reference TRBV15 and TRBJ2-7): DAMVIQNPRYQVTQFGKPVTLSCSQTLNHNVMYWYQQKSSQAPKLLFHYYDKDFNNEADTPDNFQSRRPNTSFCFLDIRSPGLGDTAMYLCATSRESAWYEQYFGPGTRLTVT.

The V and J genes are TRBV2 and TRBJ2-1; 7 nucleotides agree with TRBD1. The junction had 3 bases not matched to a gene; V was cut back by 0 bases and J by 1 base. The length of the CDR3 is 16 residues. Germline V CDR1 and CDR2: SNHLY, FYNNEI. The CDR3 nucleotides read TGTGCCAGCAGTGAAGCGACAGGGAAATCCTACAATGAGCAGTTCTTC. It specifies CASSEATGKSYNEQFF.

The rearrangement links TRBV25-1 to TRBJ1-2; the D gene is possibly TRBD1 (6 bases). V dropped 1 base and J dropped 2 bases, with 14 bases sitting between them. Germline CDR1 and CDR2: MGHDK and SYGVNS. There are 16 residues in the CDR3. The CDR3 DNA follows: TGTGCCAGCAGTGAATGGGGGGGCCCCACAAACTATGGCTACACCTTC. Protein product: CASSEWGGPTNYGYTF.

The chain carries TRBV6-6 and TRBJ2-7, with D maybe TRBD2 (5 bases). This CDR3 region has 12 residues. Germline CDR1 is MNHNY and CDR2 is SVGAGI (reference sequence). Trimming took off 5 bases at V and 2 bases at J, with 7 bases between the two ends. CDR3 region: CASSRETYEQYF. For the CDR3, the DNA is TGTGCCAGCAGTAGGGAGACCTACGAGCAGTACTTC.

The V gene is TRBV2, the J gene TRBJ2-2; D is uncertain. This CDR3 comprises 15 residues. Looked up from germline, CDR1 is SNHLY and CDR2 is FYNNEI. Trimming cost V 8 bases and J 2 bases, with 15 bases left between them. The chain's CDR3 is CASVNYGSNTGELFF. For the CDR3, the DNA is TGTGCCAGCGTCAACTACGGGTCTAACACCGGGGAGCTGTTTTTT.

The genes are TRBV6-1 and TRBJ2-4, with D possibly TRBD2 on 6 matching bases. The CDR3 sequence is 13 residues long. Germline V lookup: CDR1 MNHNS, CDR2 SASEGT. Trimming removed 0 bases from V and 7 bases from J, with 7 bases in between. CDR3 DNA: TGTGCCAGCAGTGAAGCTCGGGAGAACATTCAGTACTTC. Translation: CASSEARENIQYF.